The rows below give T cell receptor beta chains drawn from one sample of a study of blood T cells in healthy people across ages. From the 5' RACE reads, TCRdb called clonotypes with MiXCR, one entry per CDR3 protein. The sample has about 1,800,000 distinct CDR3 sequences, 25% to 30% seen once; the top ten hold about 7.7%. Specimen: blood. The source of these receptors is a woman under 40 in good health. Both conserved end residues are part of each CDR3. The D gene is left open where the match is weak. Some rows have no size entry. The others give once, few or many, or a class for an expanded clone.

clone_size,j_call,v_call,cdr3_length,d_call,cdr3_nt,cdr3_aa
few,TRBJ2-5,TRBV27,15,NA,TGTGCCAGCAGTCTCTTTGCTGGATACTCCGAGACCCAGTACTTC,CASSLFAGYSETQYF
few,TRBJ2-3,TRBV5-5,16,TRBD2,TGTGCCAGCAGCTTGGGACTAGCGGGAAGAGGAGATACGCAGTATTTT,CASSLGLAGRGDTQYF
few,TRBJ2-3,TRBV7-2,16,NA,TGTGCCAGCAACTTGGGTTTGGAATTTGGCACAGATACGCAGTATTTT,CASNLGLEFGTDTQYF
few,TRBJ2-7,TRBV5-1,15,NA,TGCGCCAGCAGTCCCCCGACTGGACGGTCCTACGAGCAGTACTTC,CASSPPTGRSYEQYF
few,TRBJ1-2,TRBV12-3/TRBV12-4,16,TRBD1,TGTGCCAGCAGTTTAGCGCTCTATCGACAGGGCTACGGCTACACCTTC,CASSLALYRQGYGYTF
few,TRBJ1-1,TRBV3-1,15,TRBD1,TGTGCCAGCATCCCCCCAGGGGGGGCGAACACTGAAGCTTTCTTT,CASIPPGGANTEAFF
NA,TRBJ2-2,TRBV4-3,16,NA,TGCGCCAGCCGCCTGGCCGGGACAAAGAACACCGGGGAGCTGTTTTTT,CASRLAGTKNTGELFF
few,TRBJ2-1,TRBV5-1,15,NA,TGCGCCAGCAGCTACGGATATGGCTCCTACAATGAGCAGTTCTTC,CASSYGYGSYNEQFF
NA,TRBJ2-6,TRBV5-1,15,NA,TGCGCCAGCAGCATCCCAAGCTCTGGGGCCAACGTCCTGACTTTC,CASSIPSSGANVLTF
NA,TRBJ2-1,TRBV20-1,14,NA,TGCAGTGCTAGAGTTGGAAGGAGTTGGGATGAGCAGTTCTTC,CSARVGRSWDEQFF
NA,TRBJ1-4,TRBV27,14,TRBD1,TGTGCCAGCAGTTTAACGACAGGGGGCGGAAAACTGTTTTTT,CASSLTTGGGKLFF
NA,TRBJ1-1,TRBV12-3/TRBV12-4,14,NA,TGTGCCAGCACCCCACGCGGGGGGCTTACTGAAGCTTTCTTT,CASTPRGGLTEAFF
few,TRBJ1-5,TRBV20-1,15,NA,TGCAGTGCCTCTACAGGACTGAAAAGCAATCAGCCCCAGCATTTT,CSASTGLKSNQPQHF
NA,TRBJ2-5,TRBV5-1,18,TRBD1,TGCGCCAGCAGCCGCACCGGATCACAGGGGAGTAATAAAGAGACCCAGTACTTC,CASSRTGSQGSNKETQYF
many,TRBJ2-3,TRBV28,13,NA,TGTGCCAGCAGTTCCCACCACAGAGATACGCAGTATTTT,CASSSHHRDTQYF
few,TRBJ2-7,TRBV10-3,14,NA,TGTGCCATCGCGGAGGGCGGGAACTCCTACGAGCAGTACTTC,CAIAEGGNSYEQYF
NA,TRBJ2-1,TRBV7-3,13,TRBD2,TGTGCCAGCAGCGATGGGACTAACCATGAGCAGTTCTTC,CASSDGTNHEQFF
many,TRBJ1-2,TRBV7-9,14,NA,TGTGCCAGCAGCTTAGATGGGGGAGGGCCGCCCTACACCTTC,CASSLDGGGPPYTF
NA,TRBJ1-2,TRBV5-5,14,NA,TGTGCCAGCAGCTTTCCCCCGGTCCGGCATGGCTACACCTTC,CASSFPPVRHGYTF
NA,TRBJ1-3,TRBV5-1,15,NA,TGCGCCAGCAGCTTGGGACAGACAAAGGAAAACACCATATATTTT,CASSLGQTKENTIYF
few,TRBJ2-7,TRBV5-1,15,TRBD2,TGCGCCAGCAGCTTTAGCGGGCCGCCCTCCGAGGAGCAGTACTTC,CASSFSGPPSEEQYF
NA,TRBJ2-7,TRBV30,14,NA,TGTGCCTGGAGTGGGGGTGGAGCATCCTACGAGCACTACTTC,CAWSGGGASYEHYF
NA,TRBJ2-3,TRBV20-1,15,TRBD2,TGCAGCGCTTCTCTGGGAGCGGGGGCCACAGATACGCAGTATTTT,CSASLGAGATDTQYF
NA,TRBJ2-7,TRBV5-1,15,TRBD1,TGCGCCAGCAGCGGGACAGGGGCCCTGGGGAGCGAGCAGTACTTC,CASSGTGALGSEQYF
NA,TRBJ2-1,TRBV4-1,13,NA,TGCGCCAGCAGCCGGGTCGGAGGCCATGAGCAGTTCTTC,CASSRVGGHEQFF
NA,TRBJ2-7,TRBV7-9,15,NA,TGTGCCAGCAGCAGGCGGGGAAGCTCCTACAATGAGCAGTACTTC,CASSRRGSSYNEQYF
many,TRBJ2-1,TRBV24-1,17,TRBD1,TGTGCCACCAGTGACCCAGCCGGGACAGGCTCCTACAATGAGCAGTTCTTC,CATSDPAGTGSYNEQFF
NA,TRBJ1-1,TRBV2,16,TRBD1,TGTGCCAGCCTGGTCCGGGACAGCCCCTTCGAGACTGAAGCTTTCTTT,CASLVRDSPFETEAFF
NA,TRBJ1-6,TRBV11-2,15,NA,TGTGCCAGCAGACAAGCCGACAGTCACAATTCACCCCACCACTTT,CASRQADSHNSPHHF
NA,TRBJ1-2,TRBV20-1,13,NA,TGCAGTGCTACCGGAGGGACCGACTGTGGCTACACCTTC,CSATGGTDCGYTF
few,TRBJ2-5,TRBV2,15,TRBD2,TGTGCCAGCAGTACCGGGACTAGCGGGAGGGAGACCCAGTACTTC,CASSTGTSGRETQYF
many,TRBJ2-7,TRBV6-4,15,NA,TGTGCCAGCAGTGACGTATACGGGGGACCCTACGAGCAGTACTTC,CASSDVYGGPYEQYF
many,TRBJ2-7,TRBV10-1,14,NA,TGCGCCAGCAGTGAGAGTGGGTTTGGGGACGAGCAGTACTTC,CASSESGFGDEQYF
many,TRBJ2-1,TRBV7-2,15,TRBD1,TGTGCCAGCCCGGGGTCCGGGACAGGGTCTAATGAGCAGTTCTTC,CASPGSGTGSNEQFF
once,TRBJ1-2,TRBV19,14,TRBD1,TGTGCCAGTAGTTCACAGGGGACACGCTATGGCTACACCTTC,CASSSQGTRYGYTF
few,TRBJ2-7,TRBV28,15,TRBD2,TGTGCCAGCAGCCCGCGGGGGGCGGGGGGTAGGGAGCAGTACTTC,CASSPRGAGGREQYF
NA,TRBJ1-2,TRBV5-1,15,NA,TGCGCCAGCAGCTTAAGACAGTCTGCTAACTATGGCTACACCTTC,CASSLRQSANYGYTF
few,TRBJ1-2,TRBV29-1,15,NA,TGCAGCGTTCCCATGAAGGGGCCCCAAAACTATGGCTACACCTTC,CSVPMKGPQNYGYTF
many,TRBJ1-5,TRBV4-1,16,NA,TGCGCCAGCAGCCAAGACCCCGACAGCAGCAATCAGCCCCAGCATTTT,CASSQDPDSSNQPQHF
many,TRBJ2-4,TRBV20-1,16,TRBD2,TGCAGTGCTAGATGGGCGAGCGGGACTAGCGGTAACATTCAGTACTTC,CSARWASGTSGNIQYF
few,TRBJ2-1,TRBV29-1,10,NA,TGCAGCGGTCTGTATGATGAGCAGTTCTTC,CSGLYDEQFF
NA,TRBJ2-7,TRBV19,14,TRBD1,TGTGCCAGTAGTGAGACAGGGGGCCACAATGAGCAGTACTTC,CASSETGGHNEQYF
NA,TRBJ2-3,TRBV7-2,13,NA,TGTGCCAGCAGCTTTACGGGACACGATACGCAGTATTTT,CASSFTGHDTQYF
NA,TRBJ2-1,TRBV5-6,14,NA,TGTGCCAGCAGCTCTGGTGGGGCTAGGCCAGGGATGTTCTTC,CASSSGGARPGMFF
many,TRBJ2-7,TRBV28,15,TRBD1,TGTGCCAGCAGTTCACCGGGACAGGTCTCCTACGAGCAGTACTTC,CASSSPGQVSYEQYF